This passage covers 30 T cell receptor beta chains from one sample sequenced in a study of early T cells in non-severe SARS-CoV-2 infection. TCRdb fed the 5' RACE reads into MiXCR, producing one record per CDR3 protein. The sample includes 20,000 to 25,000 distinct CDR3 sequences, about 5% of them seen just once. Sequenced: whole blood. These receptor sequences come from an adult who was a healthcare worker with PCR-confirmed SARS-CoV-2 infection or an uninfected control (not recorded which).

In its sample, this clonotype was seen many times. The chain joins TRBV10-3 to TRBJ1-5, with a tentative D call TRBD1 (6 bases). Germline CDR1 reads ENHRY; CDR2 reads SYGVKD. V was trimmed by 2 bases and J by 4 bases, leaving 9 bases between them. CDR3 length: 14 residues. The CDR3 nucleotides are TGTGCCATCAGTGAGGCAGGGGATAATCAGCCCCAGCATTTT. Translating gives CAISEAGDNQPQHF.

The V call is TRBV7-8, the J call TRBJ2-5; TRBD2 agrees at 7 bases. The junction had 8 bases not matched to a gene; V was cut back by 8 bases and J by 5 bases. CDR3 size: 13 residues. Germline V gene sequence: CDR1 SGHVS, CDR2 FQNEAQ. CDR3 nucleotides: TGTGCCAGCCGGGGCCGGCGGGAGGAGACCCAGTACTTC. Its protein is CASRGRREETQYF. Looking up the rest from reference TRBV7-8 and TRBJ2-5 gives the full variable domain: GAGVSQSPRYKVAKRGQDVALRCDPISGHVSLFWYQQALGQGPEFLTYFQNEAQLDKSGLPSDRFFAERPEGSVSTLKIQRTQQEDSAVYLCASRGRREETQYFGPGTRLLVL.

This clonotype is labeled medium-sized. V is TRBV7-8 and J is TRBJ2-5, with TRBD1 identical over 7 bases. The CDR3 is 16 amino acids. Germline loops: CDR1 SGHVS, CDR2 FQNEAQ. V dropped 2 bases and J dropped 4; count of bases not matched to a gene: 10. The DNA for the CDR3 is TGTGCCAGCAGCTTACCGACAGGGTTTGGTCGAGAGACCCAGTACTTC. It specifies CASSLPTGFGRETQYF.

This clonotype was recorded at least ten times. The genes are TRBV10-2 and TRBJ1-1, with D maybe TRBD1 (6 bases). Trimming removed 10 bases from V and 1 base from J, with 13 bases in between. Germline CDR1 is WSHSY and CDR2 is SAAADI. The CDR3 has 13 amino acids. The CDR3 DNA follows: TGCGCCACCCGAGGGGGGGGGAACACTGAAGCTTTCTTT. It is translated as CATRGGGNTEAFF.

This clonotype was counted a few times. The V gene is TRBV5-1, the J gene TRBJ2-7; 11 bases are a match to TRBD1. This CDR3 is 15 amino acids long. Germline loops: CDR1 SGHRS, CDR2 YFSETQ. V lost 0 bases, J lost 5 bases, and 4 bases stayed unmatched. The CDR3 loop is CASSLVGQGGNEQYF. The CDR3 DNA is TGCGCCAGCAGCTTGGTGGGACAGGGGGGTAACGAGCAGTACTTC.

This clonotype appeared many times. This chain uses TRBV30 with TRBJ2-5, with 15 bases aligning to TRBD2. The CDR3 is made up of 16 amino acids. Germline V lookup: CDR1 GTSNPN, CDR2 SVGIG (reference sequence). V shed 1 base and J 1 base; nucleotides not matched to a gene: 1. CDR3 loop: CAWSEGLAGGQETQYF. CDR3 bases: TGTGCCTGGAGTGAGGGACTAGCGGGGGGCCAAGAGACCCAGTACTTC.

The J gene is TRBJ1-4, the V gene TRBV5-5; D is possibly TRBD1 (5 bases). Trimming took off 3 bases at V and 4 bases at J, with 19 bases between the two ends. The CDR3 has 17 amino acids. Per the germline V gene, CDR1 is SGHKS and CDR2 is YYEKEE (reference sequence). The CDR3 region is CASSWRGTGTLNEKLFF. The CDR3 coding sequence is TGTGCCAGCAGCTGGAGGGGAACCGGGACTCTTAATGAAAAACTGTTTTTT.

This clonotype was seen ten or more times. CDR3: CASSAGTQPQHF. The CDR3 bases are TGTGCCAGCAGCGCGGGGACTCAGCCCCAGCATTTT. V gene TRBV28 combines with J gene TRBJ1-5; weak D call: TRBD1 (5 bases). Trimming took off 6 bases at V and 6 bases at J, with 9 bases between the two ends. The CDR3 consists of 12 residues. The germline CDR1 and CDR2 sequences are MDHEN and SYDVKM.

This clonotype was found a few times. The chain uses TRBV27 and TRBJ1-6, with 8 bases matching TRBD1. The CDR3 sequence is 16 residues long. In germline, CDR1 is MNHEY, CDR2 SMNVEV (reference sequence). V gave up 8 bases and J gave up 0 bases; unmatched junction bases: 6. CDR3 DNA sequence: TGTGCCAGCCGAACAGGGGGGAGCTCCTATAATTCACCCCTCCACTTT. Its translation is CASRTGGSSYNSPLHF.

In this sample, this clonotype turned up many times. J is TRBJ2-7 and V is TRBV15; possibly TRBD2 for D (6 bases). Germline V gene lookup returns CDR1 LNHNV and CDR2 YYDKDF (reference sequence). V shed 3 bases and J shed 0 bases, with 9 bases lying between them. CDR3 length equals 14 residues. CDR3: CATSRGGPSYEQYF. For the CDR3, the DNA is TGTGCCACCAGCAGGGGAGGTCCCTCCTACGAGCAGTACTTC.

This clonotype was seen more than once but under ten times. J is TRBJ2-3 and V is TRBV18; TRBD2 matches at 11 bases. J was trimmed by 3 bases and V by 3 bases; bases with no gene match: 5. CDR1 and CDR2 (germline): KGHSH, LQKENI. The CDR3 runs to 16 residues. The CDR3 nucleotides are TGTGCCAGCTCACCCTACGCTAGCGGGGGGACAGATACGCAGTATTTT. Translation: CASSPYASGGTDTQYF.

The rearrangement links TRBV6-5 to TRBJ2-7, with TRBD2 matching over 10 bases. Germline V lookup: CDR1 MNHEY, CDR2 SVGAGI. Trimming cost V 0 bases and J 1 base; bases outside gene matches: 0. The CDR3 has 15 amino acids. The CDR3 DNA reads as TGTGCCAGCAGTTACTCACTAGCGGGGTCCTACGAGCAGTACTTC. Translated, it gives CASSYSLAGSYEQYF.

This clonotype was seen at least ten times. For the CDR3, the DNA is TGTGCCAGCAGTTTATCCGGGGGTAATCAGCCCCAGCATTTT. Translating gives CASSLSGGNQPQHF. This chain joins TRBV12-3 or TRBV12-4 and TRBJ1-5, with D perhaps matching TRBD1 (5 bases). The V gene lost 2 bases and the J gene lost 4 bases, with 9 bases spanning the gap. This CDR3 is 14 amino acids long.

V usage is TRBV2 and J usage is TRBJ1-2, with no clear D. Germline CDR1 SNHLY, CDR2 FYNNEI. V was trimmed by 6 bases and J by 0 bases, leaving 5 bases between them. The CDR3 has 12 amino acids. The CDR3 nucleotides read TGTGCCAGCAGCAACCCTAACTATGGCTACACCTTC. Protein: CASSNPNYGYTF.

The gene calls are TRBV7-8 and TRBJ2-2; D gene unclear. This CDR3 comprises 13 residues. Trimming pared 2 bases from V and 6 bases from J, leaving 7 bases between. Germline CDR1 and CDR2: SGHVS and FQNEAQ. The CDR3 spells CASSLILPGELFF. CDR3 coding DNA: TGTGCCAGCAGCTTAATCCTCCCCGGGGAGCTGTTTTTT.

The chain is built from TRBV19 and TRBJ2-6, with D possibly matching TRBD2 (5 bases). Germline CDR1 reads LNHDA; CDR2 reads SQIVND (reference sequence). The CDR3 length is 16 residues. Trimming shortened V by 5 bases and J by 0 bases, and 11 bases separated the two germline ends. The CDR3 reads CASSGSSSSGANVLTF. The CDR3 region has the DNA TGTGCCAGTAGTGGGAGCAGTTCCTCTGGGGCCAACGTCCTGACTTTC.

In its sample, this clonotype was seen many times. This chain uses TRBV9 with TRBJ2-3; TRBD1 aligns across 7 bases. This CDR3 has 16 amino acids. V trimming: 3 bases; J trimming: 1 base; junction bases outside the gene matches: 8. Germline CDR1 reads SGDLS; CDR2 reads YYNGEE. The CDR3 nucleotides read TGTGCCAGCAGCGGGGCCCGACAGGGAGGCACAGATACGCAGTATTTT. Translated, it gives CASSGARQGGTDTQYF.

This clonotype was picked up many times. This sequence joins TRBV20-1 and TRBJ1-5; the D gene is possibly TRBD1 (6 bases). CDR1 and CDR2 from the germline V gene are DFQATT and SNEGSKA (reference sequence). V was cut by 3 bases and J by 3 bases, with 12 bases left in between. The CDR3 runs to 14 residues. The CDR3 protein is CSASEDRHNQPQHF. CDR3 nucleotide sequence: TGCAGTGCTAGTGAGGACAGACACAATCAGCCCCAGCATTTT.

This clonotype appeared many times. The genes are TRBV5-1 and TRBJ2-7; TRBD1 matches 9 bases. The CDR3 covers 14 residues. In germline, CDR1 is SGHRS, CDR2 YFSETQ. The trim removed 3 bases at V and 3 bases at J, leaving 4 bases unmatched. The CDR3 nucleotides are TGCGCCAGCAGCTCGGGACAGGGAGACTACGAGCAGTACTTC. Protein product: CASSSGQGDYEQYF.

This clonotype was found a few times. V gene TRBV11-2 combines with J gene TRBJ2-7; D unresolved. V lost 0 bases and J 3 bases, leaving 12 bases between the germline ends. The CDR3 spans 15 residues. CDR1 is SGHAT, CDR2 FQNNGV, per germline. CDR3 coding DNA: TGTGCCAGCAGCTTAGAGGCCAGAACTCACTACGAGCAGTACTTC. It codes for CASSLEARTHYEQYF.

J is TRBJ2-5 and V is TRBV3-1, with TRBD1 as a possible D gene (8 bases). The CDR3 covers 15 residues. Germline V CDR1 and CDR2: LGHDT, YNNKEL (reference sequence). Between the trimmed V and J ends, which lost 0 bases and 5 bases, there was a span of 13 bases. As DNA, the CDR3 is TGTGCCAGCAGCCAAGACAGGGGGCGGGAGGAGACCCAGTACTTC. Its protein is CASSQDRGREETQYF.

The chain uses TRBV18 and TRBJ2-5; D call uncertain. This CDR3 comprises 12 residues. Per the germline V gene, CDR1 is KGHSH and CDR2 is LQKENI. Trimming cost V 0 bases and J 4 bases, with 3 bases left between them. The CDR3 region is CASSPPSETQYF. CDR3 bases: TGTGCCAGCTCACCACCTTCAGAGACCCAGTACTTC.

The table lists this clonotype with many counts. This sequence joins TRBV6-2 or TRBV6-3 and TRBJ2-7, with a tentative D call TRBD1 (5 bases). Germline CDR1 reads MNHEY; CDR2 reads SVGEGT. CDR3 length equals 13 residues. V dropped 2 bases and J dropped 3 bases, with 8 bases sitting between them. The CDR3 DNA is TGTGCCAGCAGTTACCCGCAGGGCTACGAGCAGTACTTC. Its protein product is CASSYPQGYEQYF.

The chain combines TRBV7-9 with TRBJ1-1, with 7 bases lining up with TRBD1. Trimming took 2 bases from V and 10 from J; bases not matched to a gene: 16. This CDR3 is built from 16 residues. Germline loops: CDR1 SEHNR, CDR2 FQNEAQ (reference sequence). The CDR3 sequence is CASSLSRGGTIKRAFF. The CDR3 nucleotides are TGTGCCAGCAGCTTAAGCAGGGGGGGAACCATCAAGAGAGCTTTCTTT.

The chain's CDR3 is CASSQRPSGPSYNEQFF. CDR3 in DNA: TGTGCCAGCAGCCAGCGCCCTAGCGGGCCTTCCTACAATGAGCAGTTCTTC. The J gene is TRBJ2-1, the V gene TRBV4-2, with 8 bases aligning to TRBD2. The germline CDR1 and CDR2 sequences are LGHNA and YNFKEQ. The J segment lost 1 base and the V segment lost 3 bases, leaving 8 bases of the junction unmatched. The CDR3 contains 17 residues.

This clonotype was detected only a few times. The rearrangement uses TRBV5-4 and TRBJ1-2; 7 positions match TRBD1. CDR3 length equals 15 residues. Trimming at V came to 4 bases and at J to 2 bases, leaving 8 bases not matched to a gene. Germline V lookup: CDR1 SGHNT, CDR2 YYREEE (reference sequence). Here the CDR3 DNA reads TGTGCCAGCAGCCCTGACTGGACAGGCAACTATGGCTACACCTTC. It specifies CASSPDWTGNYGYTF.

This chain uses TRBV20-1 with TRBJ1-2, with 8 bases that match TRBD1. Germline lookup yields CDR1 DFQATT and CDR2 SNEGSKA (reference sequence). The CDR3 covers 13 residues. With V trimmed by 6 bases and J by 4 bases, 7 bases remained unmatched. The DNA of the CDR3 is TGCAGTGCCGGGACAGGTCCGACCTATGGCTACACCTTC. Translating gives CSAGTGPTYGYTF.

This clonotype was seen a few times. The chain is built from TRBV25-1 and TRBJ1-1, with 10 bases that match TRBD1. The length of the CDR3 is 16 residues. V gave up 5 bases and J gave up 5 bases; unmatched junction bases: 11. The germline gives CDR1 MGHDK, CDR2 SYGVNS. CDR3 DNA sequence: TGTGCCAGCAGTCAGACAGGGGGCACTTTTGATACTGAAGCTTTCTTT. Protein sequence: CASSQTGGTFDTEAFF.

This clonotype was seen at least ten times. The chain couples TRBV29-1 to TRBJ2-1; D might be TRBD2 (6 bases). Germline assignment: CDR1 SQVTM and CDR2 ANQGSEA. Trimming took 7 bases from V and 2 from J, leaving 15 bases between them. The CDR3 extends over 14 amino acids. CDR3 DNA: TGCAGCGCAATCCGGGGGATCGCCTACAATGAGCAGTTCTTC. This translates into CSAIRGIAYNEQFF.

At least ten counts were recorded for this clonotype. The chain links TRBV11-2 to TRBJ1-4, with a tentative D call TRBD1 (6 bases). The germline V gene has CDR1 SGHAT and CDR2 FQNNGV. V was pared by 3 bases and J by 0 bases, with 8 bases between. The CDR3 is made up of 15 amino acids. CDR3 sequence reads: CASSFWTATNEKLFF. CDR3 nucleotide sequence: TGTGCCAGCAGCTTTTGGACAGCAACTAATGAAAAACTGTTTTTT.